The entry that follows covers one TCR beta chain sequence. Its antigen is not identified. The data were obtained in a study of OX40 agonist ivuxolimab in advanced cancers. As for the study in general: Averaging about 60 years in age, with a range of about 23 to 85, the cohort was 82.7% male.

Produced via immunoSEQ multiplex PCR; TCRdb's table is partial and in-frame only. The sample yields 50,000 to 85,000 clones, 85% seen once. Broader study findings: Within 6 weeks, CD4+ and CD8+ blood T cells expanded clonally at 0.1 to 3.0 mg/kg. Relative to CD4+ cells, CD8+ T cells on average had more expanded clones.

CDR1 and CDR2 (germline): MDHEN, SYDVKM. CDR3 length equals 12 residues. The germline V and J ends were trimmed by 11 bases and 4 bases, with 11 bases remaining between them. The receptor comes from an adult with an advanced solid tumor such as melanoma, head and neck, liver or kidney cancer. The sample here was CD4+ or CD8+ T cells sorted from blood, taken in a trial of the OX40 agonist ivuxolimab. V usage is TRBV28 and J usage is TRBJ2-2, with D tentatively TRBD1 (6 bases). The chain's CDR3 is CASRTATGELFF. The CDR3 region has the DNA TGTGCCTCTCGGACAGCCACCGGGGAGCTGTTTTTT.